The text below deals with one T cell receptor (beta chain). Its specificity is not known. RNA transcripts provided the source from which TCR beta CDR3 regions were amplified. During a first-round RT-PCR of the TCR CDR3, the HTBI primer set was used. MiXCR was run by TCRdb on the multiplex PCR reads, yielding one entry per CDR3 protein. The data hold a few hundred thousand distinct CDR3 sequences, with 15% to 20% observed a single time. The data originate from a study of T cells in Graves' hyperthyroidism and ophthalmopathy. As for the study in general: Peripheral blood specimens were obtained at initial diagnosis, prior to any treatment.

Germline lookup yields CDR1 SQVTM and CDR2 ANQGSEA. V dropped 6 bases and J dropped 9 bases, with 21 bases sitting between them. The CDR3 has 14 amino acids. Study results and caveats: Using 13 V-J features, a model discriminated ophthalmopathy from stable hyperthyroidism. Appearing also in blood were most of the thyroid clonotypes expanded above 0.001.

The TCR comes from a woman aged 50 to 60 with Graves' hyperthyroidism. The chain links TRBV29-1 to TRBJ2-1; D may be TRBD1 or TRBD2 (5 bases each). The sample was blood. The chain's CDR3 is CSVPGTRLLGEQFF. The CDR3 DNA is TGCAGCGTCCCCGGGACGCGACTTCTCGGTGAGCAGTTCTTC.